This TCR beta chain derives from a study of cytomegalovirus exposure and HLA in healthy donors. CDR3 length: 10 residues. In germline, CDR1 is SEHNR, CDR2 FQNEAQ (reference sequence). Trimming took 9 bases from V and 11 from J; bases not matched to a gene: 5. Use of 60 Vbeta and 13 Jbeta primers characterized the PCR. Libraries were prepared by immunoSEQ multiplex PCR; TCRdb keeps only in-frame clonotypes and omits some of them. The sample lists over 110,000 clones; approximately 84% were seen once. The sequence was collected from a woman in her sixties in good health and CMV-seropositive. Material: PBMCs. V is TRBV7-9 and J is TRBJ2-3; TRBD2 matches at 7 bases. The CDR3 region has the DNA TGTGCCAGTGGGGAGGGGCGGCAGTATTTT. It encodes CASGEGRQYF.